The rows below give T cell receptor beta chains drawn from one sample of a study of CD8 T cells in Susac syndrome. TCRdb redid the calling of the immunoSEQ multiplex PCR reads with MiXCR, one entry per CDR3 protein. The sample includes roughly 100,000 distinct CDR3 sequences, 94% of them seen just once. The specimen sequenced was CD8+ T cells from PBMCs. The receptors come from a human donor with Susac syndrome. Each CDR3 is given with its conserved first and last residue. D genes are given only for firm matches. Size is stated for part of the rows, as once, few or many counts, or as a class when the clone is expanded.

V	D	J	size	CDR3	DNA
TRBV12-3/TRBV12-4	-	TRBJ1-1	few	CASSLGPGTEAFF	TGTGCCAGCAGTTTGGGACCGGGAACTGAAGCTTTCTTT
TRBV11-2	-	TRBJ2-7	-	CASSFASYEQYF	TGTGCCAGCAGCTTTGCCTCCTACGAGCAGTACTTC
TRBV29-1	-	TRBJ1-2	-	CSGEGYTF	TGCAGCGGAGAGGGCTACACCTTC
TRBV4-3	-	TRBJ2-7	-	CASSQVGGGDEQYF	TGCGCCAGCAGCCAAGTGGGGGGTGGAGACGAGCAGTACTTC
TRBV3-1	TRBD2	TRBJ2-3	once	CASSHELAGEQPSTDTQYF	TGTGCCAGCAGCCACGAACTAGCGGGGGAGCAACCTAGCACAGATACGCAGTATTTT
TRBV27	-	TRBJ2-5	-	CASSFLQVYQETQYF	TGTGCCAGCAGTTTCCTACAGGTGTACCAAGAGACCCAGTACTTC
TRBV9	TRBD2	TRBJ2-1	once	CASSPRLAGSQQFF	TGTGCCAGCAGCCCAAGACTAGCGGGGTCCCAGCAGTTCTTC
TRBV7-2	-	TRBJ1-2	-	CASSLESYGYTF	TGTGCCAGCAGCTTAGAAAGCTATGGCTACACCTTC
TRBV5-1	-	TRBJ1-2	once	CASSQGQGPSYGYTF	TGCGCCAGCAGCCAAGGGCAGGGACCCAGCTATGGCTACACCTTC
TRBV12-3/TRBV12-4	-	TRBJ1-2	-	CASWGGPWDYGYTF	TGTGCCAGTTGGGGGGGACCTTGGGACTATGGCTACACCTTC
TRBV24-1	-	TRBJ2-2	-	CATSDLQGNTGELFF	TGTGCCACCAGTGATTTGCAGGGGAACACCGGGGAGCTGTTTTTT
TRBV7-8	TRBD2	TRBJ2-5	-	CASSISSGARETQYF	TGTGCCAGCAGCATATCTAGCGGGGCTCGGGAGACCCAGTACTTC
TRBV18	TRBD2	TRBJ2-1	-	CASSRAGGQFQVGNEQFF	TGTGCCAGCTCACGAGCGGGGGGGCAGTTCCAGGTCGGTAATGAGCAGTTCTTC
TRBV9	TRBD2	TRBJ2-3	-	CASSGGFSGGGTDTQYF	TGTGCCAGCAGCGGGGGCTTTAGCGGGGGAGGCACAGATACGCAGTATTTT
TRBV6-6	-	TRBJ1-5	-	CASSYSIQGNQPQHF	TGTGCCAGCAGTTACTCGATTCAGGGCAATCAGCCCCAGCATTTT
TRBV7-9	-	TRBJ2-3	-	CASSQIPLRDTQYF	TGTGCCAGCAGCCAGATCCCTTTGAGGGATACGCAGTATTTT
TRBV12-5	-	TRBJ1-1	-	CASSLDMNTEAFF	TGTGCTAGTTCCCTAGACATGAACACTGAAGCTTTCTTT
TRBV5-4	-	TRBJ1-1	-	CASSLGGHGVGTEAFF	TGTGCCAGCAGCTTGGGGGGCCACGGGGTAGGGACTGAAGCTTTCTTT
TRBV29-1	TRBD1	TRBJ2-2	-	CSANGDSQTNTGELFF	TGCAGCGCTAACGGGGACAGTCAAACGAACACCGGGGAGCTGTTTTTT
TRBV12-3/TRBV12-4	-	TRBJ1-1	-	CASREDGYMNTEAFF	TGTGCCAGCCGCGAGGACGGTTACATGAACACTGAAGCTTTCTTT
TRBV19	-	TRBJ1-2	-	CASSILGPDNYGYTF	TGTGCCAGTAGTATTCTCGGGCCCGACAACTATGGCTACACCTTC
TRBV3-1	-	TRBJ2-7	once	CASSPLITEYEQYF	TGTGCCAGCAGCCCTCTCATCACTGAGTACGAGCAGTACTTC
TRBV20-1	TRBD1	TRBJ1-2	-	CSARDRDSYGYTF	TGCAGTGCTAGAGATAGGGACAGCTATGGCTACACCTTC
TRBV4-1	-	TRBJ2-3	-	CASSLGMGGPTDTQYF	TGCGCCAGCAGCCTCGGGATGGGGGGGCCGACGGATACGCAGTATTTT
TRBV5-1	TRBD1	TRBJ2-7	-	CASRGDRVMLYEQYF	TGCGCCAGCAGAGGGGACAGGGTGATGTTATACGAGCAGTACTTC
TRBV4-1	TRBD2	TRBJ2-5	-	CASSLPGGQETQYF	TGCGCCAGCAGCCTACCCGGGGGGCAAGAGACCCAGTACTTC
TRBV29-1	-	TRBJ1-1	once	CSVAGSHTEAFF	TGCAGCGTTGCAGGGAGCCACACTGAAGCTTTCTTT
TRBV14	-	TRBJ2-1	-	CAQLVWDSICSYNEQFF	TGTGCCCAGCTGGTATGGGATAGCATTTGCTCCTACAATGAGCAGTTCTTC
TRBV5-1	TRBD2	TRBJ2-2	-	CASSYTSGELTGELFF	TGCGCCAGCAGCTACACTAGCGGGGAGCTCACCGGGGAGCTGTTTTTT
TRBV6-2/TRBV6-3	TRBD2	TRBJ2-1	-	CASSPSGGQYEQFF	TGTGCCAGCAGTCCTAGCGGGGGGCAATACGAGCAGTTCTTC
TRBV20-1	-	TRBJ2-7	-	CSARDPQAPYEQYF	TGCAGTGCTAGAGATCCGCAGGCTCCCTACGAGCAGTACTTC
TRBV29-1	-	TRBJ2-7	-	CSVEILSRDEQYF	TGCAGCGTTGAGATCCTATCCCGCGACGAGCAGTACTTC
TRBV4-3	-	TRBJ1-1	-	CASSQDDWTEAFF	TGCGCCAGCAGCCAAGATGATTGGACAGAAGCTTTCTTT
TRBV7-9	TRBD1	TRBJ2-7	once	CASSYDRGGAADEQYF	TGTGCCAGCAGTTACGACAGGGGCGGAGCGGCCGACGAGCAGTACTTC
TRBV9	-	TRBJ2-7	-	CASSVGDASSYEQYF	TGTGCCAGCAGCGTAGGGGACGCCAGCTCCTACGAGCAGTACTTC
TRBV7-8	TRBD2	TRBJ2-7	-	CASSLQAGVYEQYF	TGTGCCAGCAGCCTCCAGGCGGGGGTATACGAGCAGTACTTC
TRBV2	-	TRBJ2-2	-	CASSEALWGLADDSGELFF	TGTGCCAGCAGTGAAGCGCTTTGGGGCCTTGCCGACGACTCCGGGGAGCTGTTTTTT
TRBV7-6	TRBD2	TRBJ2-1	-	CASTQSGGYNEQFF	TGTGCCAGCACGCAGAGCGGGGGCTACAATGAGCAGTTCTTC
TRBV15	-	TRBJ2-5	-	CATRPGAQETQYF	TGTGCCACCAGACCCGGGGCCCAAGAGACCCAGTACTTC
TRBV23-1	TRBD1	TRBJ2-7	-	CASSRDSAYEQYF	TGCGCCAGCAGTCGGGACAGCGCCTACGAGCAGTACTTC
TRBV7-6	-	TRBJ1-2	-	CASSHNPGAYTF	TGTGCCAGCAGCCACAACCCAGGTGCCTACACCTTC
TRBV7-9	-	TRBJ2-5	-	CASTEGGGAEETQYF	TGTGCCAGCACCGAGGGAGGGGGGGCCGAGGAGACCCAGTACTTC
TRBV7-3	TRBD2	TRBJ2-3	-	CASSLRPSGVADTQYF	TGTGCCAGCAGCTTAAGGCCTAGCGGGGTCGCAGATACGCAGTATTTT
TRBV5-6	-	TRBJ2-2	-	CASSWASRGQTGELFF	TGTGCCAGCAGCTGGGCCAGCAGGGGCCAGACCGGGGAGCTGTTTTTT
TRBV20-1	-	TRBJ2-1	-	CSARGLLTDNNEQFF	TGCAGTGCTAGAGGACTCTTGACAGATAACAATGAGCAGTTCTTC
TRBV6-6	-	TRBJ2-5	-	CASSYSAGSLLETQYF	TGTGCCAGCAGTTACTCGGCAGGAAGCTTGTTGGAGACCCAGTACTTC
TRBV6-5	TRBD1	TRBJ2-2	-	CASRDRVGNTGELFF	TGTGCCAGCAGAGACAGGGTCGGGAACACCGGGGAGCTGTTTTTT
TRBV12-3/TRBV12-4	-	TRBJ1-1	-	CASSLAHRETTFF	TGTGCCAGCAGTTTGGCACACAGGGAAACAACTTTCTTT
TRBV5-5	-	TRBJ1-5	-	CASSLAAYSNQPQHF	TGTGCCAGCAGCTTGGCCGCGTATAGCAATCAGCCCCAGCATTTT
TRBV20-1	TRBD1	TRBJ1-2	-	CSARDTSGGLTYGYTF	TGCAGTGCTAGAGATACCTCAGGGGGGTTGACCTATGGCTACACCTTC
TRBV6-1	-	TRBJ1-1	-	CASSERGSGPEAFF	TGTGCCAGCAGTGAAAGGGGATCTGGTCCTGAAGCTTTCTTT